This T cell receptor (beta chain) was found in a study of blood T cell repertoires in COVID-19 (TCRdb year 2020). For the wider study: Samples from collaborators originated in the United States, Italy and Spain and spanned both the acute and convalescent phases of COVID-19. The material from the prospective study consisted of cDNA or gDNA derived from T cells, B-cell-depleted T cells, or PBMCs. Deeply sampled blood TCRbeta repertoires from subjects exposed to, actively infected with, or recovered from COVID-19 were included in the dataset. The repertoires were made available in a free public database intended to serve as a resource for research on the immune response to SARS-CoV-2. Samples came from the ongoing ImmuneRACE study (first 160 participants) plus 1,254 subjects from 6 global collaborators. Nearly every sample came with metadata listing a de-identified subject ID, COVID-19 status, age in years and sex. HLA class I and class II types, where available, came from metadata supplied by the sample provider rather than from assay-based typing. On the study overall, not on this receptor specifically: How much clinical and demographic metadata was included differed by source and by participant, and the metadata was provided uncurated.

Each collaborating institution followed its own protocols to collect whole blood in K2EDTA tubes. Collaborator samples were shipped for TCRbeta analysis as frozen whole blood, isolated PBMCs, or DNA extracted from either sample type. TCRbeta CDR3 regions were amplified from genomic DNA using the immunoSEQ Assay, a bias-controlled multiplex PCR. Concerning the study's data processing: Nucleated cell counts per sample were estimated from amplification of reference gene primers within the assay. To quantify the absolute abundance of each unique TCRbeta CDR3 rearrangement, sequence reads were collapsed and filtered. For each sample, productive Simpson clonality was calculated as the square root of Simpson's diversity index across productive rearrangements. Not all clones reach the TCRdb copy of this immuneACCESS table, which keeps in-frame sequences only. Checked studies attribute under half of the gap to unresolved V genes and leave the rest unexplained. D and trimming were read from the DNA, whereas the V and J calls and clone size are those reported in that table. For this sample the table gives 100,000 to 150,000 clones, of which roughly 87% were detected only once. Jointly, the top ten make up 27% of the sample.

Comments on this clone: The antigen it recognizes is unknown. No base quality values were provided; no much bigger clone lies one nucleotide off.

This clonotype was sampled from a woman of 80 years or more with acute or convalescent COVID-19. The sequencing input was peripheral blood.

The nucleotide sequence reads as follows: TGTGCCAGCTCCCCCGACAAGAACACTGAAGCTTTCTTT. Its coded protein is CASSPDKNTEAFF. Recombination joined TRBV18 with TRBJ1-1; the D gene is not confidently resolved. The germline V gene gives CDR1 as KGHSH and CDR2 as LQKENI. At the junction V is shortened by 6 bases and J by 1 base, with 9 bases in between. The CDR3 sequence holds 13 residues, the cysteine and phenylalanine included. The entry retains the CDR3 DNA only, 39 bases that are in frame from base 1.